A single sample gave rise to the 27 T cell receptor beta chains below, sequenced in a study of CXCR3-negative and CXCR3-positive naive CD8 T cells. The authors made the TRB cDNA libraries by 5' RACE using UMI labels. TCRdb reprocessed the 5' RACE reads, keeping one entry per CDR3 protein, no DNA. Its table lists some 130,000 distinct CDR3 sequences. The sample comprised naive CXCR3- CD8+ T cells from blood. Subset indicated: CD45RO-CCR7+CD27+CD95- naive CD8+ T cells lacking CXCR3 (TNR3-). The receptors here all came from a human donor in good health. Some clones in this sample may be carry-over from other donors' samples.

This chain joins TRBV3-1 and TRBJ2-7; TCRdb's D gene call, TRBD1, goes unchecked for lack of DNA. This CDR3 comprises 18 residues. The germline gives CDR1 LGHDT, CDR2 YNNKEL (reference sequence). The CDR3 protein is CASSQQGCPWTQGHEQYF.

The CDR3 loop is CASGMTGGIDEQFF. This chain connects TRBV12-3 or TRBV12-4 to TRBJ2-1; TCRdb returns TRBD1, unconfirmable since there is no DNA. The CDR3 sequence is 14 residues long.

CDR3: CASSQDLADTQYF. The chain links TRBV3-1 to TRBJ2-7; TCRdb outputs TRBD1, but without DNA this stays unchecked. Germline CDR1 LGHDT, CDR2 YNNKEL (reference sequence). The CDR3 spans 13 residues.

The chain couples TRBV4-3 to TRBJ2-7; TCRdb indicates TRBD2, and absent DNA this call remains unverified. Per germline, CDR1 LGHNA and CDR2 YSLEER. There are 14 residues in the CDR3. This chain's CDR3 is CASSQVDFGYEQYF.

The chain links TRBV29-1 to TRBJ2-1. CDR1 is SQVTM, CDR2 ANQGSEA, per germline. This CDR3 has 13 amino acids. CDR3 region: CSTNSASYNEQFF.

The chain combines TRBV7-8 with TRBJ2-5; no DNA is available, so the TRBD2 call from TCRdb remains unchecked. Germline values: CDR1 SGHVS, CDR2 FQNEAQ. There are 16 residues in the CDR3. CDR3 residues: CASSLGSTSAQETQYF.

The J gene is TRBJ2-1, the V gene TRBV4-1. Germline CDR1 is MGHRA and CDR2 is YSYEKL. The length of the CDR3 is 13 residues. The CDR3 sequence is CASTASYNNEQFF.

The chain has TRBV5-5 and TRBJ2-7; the TCRdb call, TRBD2, lacks DNA for checking. This CDR3 has 15 residues. The germline V gene encodes CDR1 SGHKS and CDR2 YYEKEE (reference sequence). CDR3 sequence reads: CASSLPPQAGNEQYF.

The chain is built from TRBV19 and TRBJ2-1. Germline loops: CDR1 LNHDA, CDR2 SQIVND (reference sequence). The CDR3 is 15 amino acids. CDR3 in amino acids: CASKGWANSYNEQFF.

This chain links TRBV7-3 with TRBJ2-7. Germline V gene sequence: CDR1 SGHTA, CDR2 FQGTGA. This CDR3 has 14 amino acids. CDR3: CASSTPIQSYEQYF.

The chain links TRBV29-1 to TRBJ2-2; the TCRdb D gene call, TRBD1, has no DNA to confirm it. In germline, CDR1 is SQVTM, CDR2 ANQGSEA. The CDR3 totals 15 residues. CDR3: CSGLGQGANTGELFF.

The V call is TRBV4-1, the J call TRBJ1-5. Germline V gene sequence: CDR1 MGHRA, CDR2 YSYEKL. The CDR3 extends over 14 amino acids. CDR3 in amino acids: CASSLEGSNQPQHF.

This chain connects TRBV12-3 or TRBV12-4 to TRBJ2-7. This CDR3 has 15 residues. CDR3 in amino acids: CASSLSAGDSYEQYF.

The rearrangement uses TRBV6-5 and TRBJ2-3; TCRdb calls TRBD1, which cannot be checked without DNA. Per the germline V gene, CDR1 is MNHEY and CDR2 is SVGAGI. CDR3 length: 14 amino acids. This CDR3 is CASSSGQVTDTQYF.

This chain uses TRBV23-1 with TRBJ2-7. TRBV23-1 is filed as an ORF, its function uncertain. The CDR3 contains 15 residues. CDR3 sequence: CARKEPKGTPYEQYF.

The rearrangement links TRBV28 to TRBJ1-5. This CDR3 is built from 13 residues. The germline V gene encodes CDR1 MDHEN and CDR2 SYDVKM. The CDR3: CASSFAGNQPQHF.

The genes are TRBV5-1 and TRBJ1-2. Germline CDR1 SGHRS, CDR2 YFSETQ. This CDR3 is built from 14 residues. The chain's CDR3 is CASSLEFPNYGYTF.

V and J are TRBV14 and TRBJ2-7; TCRdb calls TRBD1, which cannot be checked without DNA. This CDR3 comprises 15 residues. Germline assignment: CDR1 SGHDN and CDR2 FVKESK. The CDR3 is CASSHRTGGFYEQYF.

The rearrangement joins TRBV4-1 to TRBJ1-4. The CDR3 contains 16 residues. Germline V gene sequence: CDR1 MGHRA, CDR2 YSYEKL. CDR3 amino acids: CASSQEWPGDNEKLFF.

The chain couples TRBV18 to TRBJ2-7; checking the TCRdb D call of TRBD2 is not possible without DNA. The CDR3 is 16 residues long. Germline lookup yields CDR1 KGHSH and CDR2 LQKENI. CDR3: CASSEIGTSGSYEQYF. The full variable domain, completed using reference TRBV18 and TRBJ2-7, is NAGVMQNPRHLVRRRGQEARLRCSPMKGHSHVYWYRQLPEEGLKFMVYLQKENIIDESGMPKERFSAEFPKEGPSILRIQQVVRGDSAAYFCASSEIGTSGSYEQYFGPGTRLTVT.

The CDR3 sequence: CSVEGLAGYNEQFF. The V and J genes are TRBV29-1 and TRBJ2-1; TCRdb outputs TRBD2, but without DNA this stays unchecked. The CDR3 contains 14 residues. Germline V CDR1 and CDR2: SQVTM, ANQGSEA.

The chain uses TRBV11-1 and TRBJ1-2; the D gene TCRdb calls, TRBD1, cannot be checked with no DNA. Germline V gives CDR1 SGHAT, CDR2 FQDESV (reference sequence). The CDR3 totals 14 residues. The CDR3 sequence: CASSALWDHYGYTF.

This rearrangement joins TRBV27 to TRBJ2-1; TCRdb calls TRBD2, which cannot be checked without DNA. The germline CDR1 and CDR2 sequences are MNHEY and SMNVEV (reference sequence). This CDR3 comprises 15 residues. This CDR3 is CASSLLAGGRDEQFF.

The CDR3 sequence: CASSSRLFGYTF. The chain carries TRBV28 and TRBJ1-2. The CDR3 consists of 12 residues. Looked up from germline, CDR1 is MDHEN and CDR2 is SYDVKM.

The chain combines TRBV6-2 or TRBV6-3 with TRBJ1-5. Germline CDR1 and CDR2: MNHEY and SVGEGT. The CDR3 runs 15 residues. The CDR3 protein is CASSYWPGSNQPQHF.

The rearrangement uses TRBV7-8 and TRBJ2-1; TCRdb selects TRBD2, and the lack of DNA leaves this call unchecked. Per germline, CDR1 SGHVS and CDR2 FQNEAQ. The CDR3 is 17 residues long. The CDR3 is CASSLAKRTSGRTEQFF.

The chain combines TRBV2 with TRBJ2-5; the D call from TCRdb, TRBD1, cannot be confirmed without DNA. CDR1 is SNHLY, CDR2 FYNNEI, per germline. The CDR3 consists of 15 residues. CDR3 residues: CASSETGWDQETQYF. The variable domain in full, with the rest retrieved from reference TRBV2 and TRBJ2-5, is EPEVTQTPSHQVTQMGQEVILRCVPISNHLYFYWYRQILGQKVEFLVSFYNNEISEKSEIFDDQFSVERPDGSNFTLKIRSTKLEDSAMYFCASSETGWDQETQYFGPGTRLLVL.